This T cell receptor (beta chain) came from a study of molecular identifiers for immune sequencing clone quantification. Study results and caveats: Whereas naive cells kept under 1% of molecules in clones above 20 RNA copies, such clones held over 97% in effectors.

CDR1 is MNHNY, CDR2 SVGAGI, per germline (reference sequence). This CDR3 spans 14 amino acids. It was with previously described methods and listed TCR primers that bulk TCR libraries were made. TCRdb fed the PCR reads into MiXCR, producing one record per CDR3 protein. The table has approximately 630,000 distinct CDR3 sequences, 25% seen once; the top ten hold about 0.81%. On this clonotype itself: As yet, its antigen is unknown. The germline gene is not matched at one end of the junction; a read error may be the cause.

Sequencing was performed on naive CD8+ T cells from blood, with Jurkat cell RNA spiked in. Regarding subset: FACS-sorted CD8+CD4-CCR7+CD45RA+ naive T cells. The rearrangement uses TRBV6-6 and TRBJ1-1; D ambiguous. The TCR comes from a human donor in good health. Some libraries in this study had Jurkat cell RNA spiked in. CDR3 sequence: CASSYTGMKTEAFF. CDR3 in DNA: TGTGCCAGCAGTTACACGGGGATGAAAACTGAAGCTTTCTTT.